Given below is one T cell receptor (beta chain) in context. V was pared by 8 bases and J by 7 bases, with 15 bases between. The CDR3 runs to 13 residues. Germline assignment: CDR1 MNHNY and CDR2 SVGAGI (reference sequence). This entry belongs to a study of T cell changes during pregnancy in multiple sclerosis. The data were produced by immunoSEQ multiplex PCR, yet TCRdb's version contains in-frame clones alone and is incomplete. The repertoire includes tens of thousands of clones, 91% of them detected once, and under 2% sits in the top ten. The sequences come from peripheral blood, collected after pregnancy. The sequence was obtained from a female donor in good health, enrolled as a control in a pregnancy study. The rearrangement uses TRBV6-6 and TRBJ2-1; possible D gene TRBD1, 8 bases. CDR3 nucleotides: TGTGCCAGCGGAGACAGGGGAGGGAATGAGCAGTTCTTC. This codes for CASGDRGGNEQFF.